These 5 T cell receptor beta chains were sequenced from one sample in a study of blood T cell repertoires in COVID-19. Assay: immunoSEQ multiplex PCR; the TCRdb copy retains only in-frame clones and omits some. The sample contains a few hundred thousand clones, roughly 86% of which appear only once. Sequencing input: peripheral blood. Receptors originate from a woman in her forties or fifties with COVID-19, enrolled during active disease.

The rearrangement joins TRBV7-3 to TRBJ2-3; no firm D call. V was cut by 5 bases and J by 2 bases, with 8 bases left in between. CDR3 length equals 13 residues. CDR1 and CDR2 (germline): SGHTA, FQGTGA. The CDR3, as DNA: TGTGCCAGCAGCCCTGCGCCCACAGATACGCAGTATTTT. It encodes CASSPAPTDTQYF.

The V call is TRBV28, the J call TRBJ1-6; 8 bases line up with TRBD1. The germline V gene has CDR1 MDHEN and CDR2 SYDVKM. V trimming: 5 bases; J trimming: 9 bases; junction bases outside the gene matches: 6. CDR3 size: 14 residues. CDR3 bases: TGTGCCAGCAGTACAGGACAGGGTGCTTCACCCCTCCACTTT. Its translation: CASSTGQGASPLHF.

This clone was counted between two and nine times. The V gene is TRBV11-2, the J gene TRBJ1-2, with a possible D match to TRBD1 (5 bases). V shed 0 bases and J shed 5 bases, with 10 bases lying between them. CDR1 SGHAT and CDR2 FQNNGV come from the germline V gene. This CDR3 has 14 residues. CDR3 nucleotides: TGTGCCAGCAGCTTAGATAGGGGCCCTTATGGCTACACCTTC. Encoded protein: CASSLDRGPYGYTF.

V is TRBV9 and J is TRBJ2-7, with TRBD2 identical over 9 bases. The ends lost 4 bases at V and 2 bases at J; junction bases unmatched: 10. Germline CDR1 and CDR2: SGDLS and YYNGEE. This CDR3 region has 16 residues. CDR3 residues: CASSIASGGLPYEQYF. CDR3 nucleotide sequence: TGTGCCAGCAGCATTGCGAGCGGGGGGCTCCCCTACGAGCAGTACTTC.

The chain uses TRBV19 and TRBJ2-6; a weak D match, TRBD1 (5 bases). The CDR3 consists of 17 residues. Germline-derived CDR1 and CDR2 are LNHDA and SQIVND (reference sequence). V was pared by 3 bases and J by 1 base, with 13 bases between. The DNA for the CDR3 is TGTGCCAGTAGTATTTATAGGGGAAAGTCTGGGGCCAACGTCCTGACTTTC. Its protein is CASSIYRGKSGANVLTF.